This is a list of T cell receptor beta chains from one sample in a study of control samples from healthy donors and cancer patients. The table came from immunoSEQ multiplex PCR; TCRdb's copy has only in-frame clones and leaves some out. This sample yields around 64,000 clones, of which roughly 90% are seen a single time; around 5.5% belongs to the top ten. The specimen was PBMCs. The receptors were sampled from a man in his 60s with colorectal cancer. Both conserved end residues are part of each CDR3. The order of the fields is clone size, V gene, J gene, D gene, CDR3 protein, CDR3 DNA. D genes are given only for firm matches. Expanded clones get a size class; other rows say once, few or many, or leave the size out.

-	TRBV5-1	TRBJ2-5	-	CASSPDRAGGKTQYF	TGCGCCAGCAGCCCGGACAGGGCGGGAGGGAAGACCCAGTACTTC
once	TRBV5-1	TRBJ1-4	-	CASSQGGSQEKLFF	TGCGCCAGCAGCCAGGGCGGGTCACAAGAAAAACTGTTTTTT
once	TRBV4-1	TRBJ1-6	TRBD1	CASTGTGTSPLHF	TGCGCCAGCACCGGGACAGGGACCTCACCCCTCCACTTT
-	TRBV5-1	TRBJ2-2	-	CASSGISTGELFF	TGCGCCAGCAGTGGAATAAGCACCGGGGAGCTGTTTTTT
-	TRBV5-1	TRBJ1-5	TRBD1	CASSPDRASYQPQHF	TGCGCCAGCAGCCCGGACAGGGCATCTTATCAGCCCCAGCATTTT
-	TRBV13	TRBJ2-2	-	CASSLSSPAGELFF	TGTGCCAGCAGCTTGTCTAGCCCGGCCGGGGAGCTGTTTTTT
-	TRBV18	TRBJ2-1	-	CASSPGVYNEQFF	TGTGCCAGCTCACCCGGGGTGTACAATGAGCAGTTCTTC
-	TRBV4-1	TRBJ2-5	-	CASTSGTGKFQETQYF	TGCGCCAGCACTTCCGGAACAGGGAAGTTCCAAGAGACCCAGTACTTC
-	TRBV7-9	TRBJ2-6	-	CASSLHHSGANVLTF	TGTGCCAGCAGCTTACATCACTCTGGGGCCAACGTCCTGACTTTC
-	TRBV2	TRBJ1-4	-	CASSEGDATNEKLFF	TGTGCCAGCAGTGAAGGGGATGCAACTAATGAAAAACTGTTTTTT
-	TRBV3-1/TRBV3-2	TRBJ1-1	-	CASSQETENTEAFF	TGTGCCAGCAGCCAAGAAACAGAAAACACTGAAGCTTTCTTT
-	TRBV5-4	TRBJ2-5	TRBD2	CASSGLTSGETQYF	TGTGCCAGCAGCGGGTTGACTAGCGGAGAGACCCAGTACTTC
-	TRBV18	TRBJ2-3	-	CASSPGTVDTQYF	TGTGCCAGCTCACCAGGCACCGTAGATACGCAGTATTTT
-	TRBV7-2	TRBJ2-7	-	CASSLRDTSYEQYF	TGTGCCAGCAGCTTAAGGGACACCTCCTACGAGCAGTACTTC
-	TRBV9	TRBJ2-4	-	CASSGETPSENIQYF	TGTGCCAGCAGCGGGGAGACCCCGTCCGAAAACATTCAGTACTTC
-	TRBV5-8	TRBJ2-5	-	CASSLETQYF	TGTGCCAGCAGCTTGGAGACCCAGTACTTC
-	TRBV5-4	TRBJ1-4	-	CASSLYVGGATNEKLFF	TGTGCCAGCAGCCTATATGTTGGGGGCGCAACTAATGAAAAACTGTTTTTT
-	TRBV18	TRBJ1-1	-	CASSPQEAGGRAEAFF	TGTGCCAGCTCACCGCAAGAGGCCGGTGGCAGGGCTGAAGCTTTCTTT
-	TRBV19	TRBJ1-2	-	CASTAPQTGYGYTF	TGTGCCAGTACCGCCCCGCAGACAGGATATGGCTACACCTTC
-	TRBV7-8	TRBJ2-7	TRBD2	CASSTTSVSSYEQYF	TGTGCCAGCAGCACGACTAGCGTGAGCTCCTACGAGCAGTACTTC
-	TRBV10-3	TRBJ1-6	-	CAISSTGGGSPLHF	TGTGCCATCAGTAGTACTGGGGGGGGGTCACCCCTCCACTTT
-	TRBV9	TRBJ1-6	TRBD1	CASSADRESSPLHF	TGTGCCAGCAGCGCGGACAGGGAAAGTTCACCCCTCCACTTT
-	TRBV19	TRBJ1-2	-	CASKSGGLGNYGYTF	TGTGCCAGTAAATCTGGGGGACTGGGTAACTATGGCTACACCTTC
-	TRBV4-3	TRBJ1-4	-	CASSQDPQGGDEKLFF	TGCGCCAGCAGCCAAGATCCCCAGGGAGGTGATGAAAAACTGTTTTTT
-	TRBV19	TRBJ1-5	TRBD1	CASSTDRGGQPQHF	TGTGCCAGTAGCACCGACAGGGGTGGTCAGCCCCAGCATTTT
-	TRBV6-2/TRBV6-3	TRBJ2-1	TRBD2	CASSYGTSGPLNEQFF	TGTGCCAGCAGTTACGGGACTAGCGGGCCTCTCAATGAGCAGTTCTTC
-	TRBV9	TRBJ2-5	TRBD1	CARRGGGTGGAETQYF	TGTGCCCGCCGCGGGGGGGGGACAGGGGGCGCGGAGACCCAGTACTTC
-	TRBV30	TRBJ2-7	-	CAWSLVGGEQYF	TGTGCCTGGAGTCTAGTGGGGGGCGAGCAGTACTTC
-	TRBV4-2	TRBJ2-7	TRBD1	CASSRDRGYEQYF	TGTGCCAGCAGTCGGGACAGGGGTTACGAGCAGTACTTC
once	TRBV7-6	TRBJ2-7	-	CASSSRGSGAEQYF	TGTGCCAGCAGCTCCCGTGGCAGTGGGGCCGAGCAGTACTTC
-	TRBV23-1	TRBJ2-5	TRBD2	CASSQSSTSGDQETQYF	TGCGCCAGCAGTCAATCATCGACTAGCGGGGATCAAGAGACCCAGTACTTC
-	TRBV3-1/TRBV3-2	TRBJ2-7	-	CASSQATINHEQYF	TGTGCCAGCAGCCAAGCCACAATAAACCACGAGCAGTACTTC
-	TRBV3-1/TRBV3-2	TRBJ2-7	TRBD1	CASSPLRDRHVWQYF	TGTGCCAGCAGCCCCCTCCGGGACAGACACGTCTGGCAGTACTTC
-	TRBV9	TRBJ2-3	-	CASSFTDTQYF	TGTGCCAGCAGCTTCACAGATACGCAGTATTTT
-	TRBV2	TRBJ1-2	-	CASSGLQGRDGYTF	TGTGCCAGCAGTGGCCTACAGGGTAGGGATGGCTACACCTTC